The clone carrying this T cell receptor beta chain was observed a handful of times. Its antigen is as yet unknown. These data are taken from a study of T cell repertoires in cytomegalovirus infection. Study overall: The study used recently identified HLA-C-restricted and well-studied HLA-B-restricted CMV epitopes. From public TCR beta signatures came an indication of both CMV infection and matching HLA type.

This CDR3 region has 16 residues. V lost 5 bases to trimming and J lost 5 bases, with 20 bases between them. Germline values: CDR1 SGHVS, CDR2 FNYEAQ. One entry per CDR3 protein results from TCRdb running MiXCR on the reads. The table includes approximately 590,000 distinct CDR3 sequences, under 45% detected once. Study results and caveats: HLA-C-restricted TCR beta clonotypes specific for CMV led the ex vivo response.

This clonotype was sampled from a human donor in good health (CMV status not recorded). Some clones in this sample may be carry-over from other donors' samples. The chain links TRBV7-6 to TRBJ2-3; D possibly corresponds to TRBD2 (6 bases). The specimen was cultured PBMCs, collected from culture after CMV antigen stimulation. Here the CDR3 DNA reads TGTGCCAGCAGCCCTCTAAGTGGCGCCGGGAGAGATACGCAGTATTTT. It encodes CASSPLSGAGRDTQYF.